These 27 T cell receptor beta chains share one sample of origin, sequenced in a study of cytotoxic CD8 clonotypes in ibrutinib-treated CLL. Repertoires were generated with immunoSEQ multiplex PCR, while TCRdb's copy carries only in-frame clones and drops some. The sample holds approximately 280,000 clones; 76% are singletons and the top ten take roughly 6%. This specimen was PBMCs, taken at disease progression, from a patient treated with ibrutinib. Every receptor here comes from a human donor with chronic lymphocytic leukemia.

This clone has a handful of counts. V is TRBV9 and J is TRBJ2-5; 10 bases fit TRBD2. Germline V lookup: CDR1 SGDLS, CDR2 YYNGEE. The V segment lost 3 bases and the J segment 5 bases; nucleotides outside the gene matches: 7. The CDR3 is 15 amino acids. Here the CDR3 reads CASSALAGVRETQYF. The DNA of the CDR3 is TGTGCCAGCAGCGCTCTAGCGGGAGTAAGGGAGACCCAGTACTTC.

The V gene is TRBV7-6, the J gene TRBJ2-3; the match to TRBD2 covers 8 bases. Germline CDR1 SGHVS, CDR2 FNYEAQ. The CDR3 has 17 amino acids. The junction had 11 bases not matched to a gene; V was cut back by 2 bases and J by 4 bases. CDR3 nucleotides: TGTGCCAGCAGCTTATTAGGGCCGGGGGGGCCGCCAGATACGCAGTATTTT. Translation gives CASSLLGPGGPPDTQYF.

The count of this clone is one. This chain's CDR3 is CASSIEPNTEAFF. Here the CDR3 DNA reads TGCGCCAGCAGCATAGAACCCAACACTGAAGCTTTCTTT. This chain links TRBV4-1 with TRBJ1-1, with unresolved D. From germline, CDR1 is MGHRA and CDR2 YSYEKL. The CDR3 is made up of 13 amino acids. The V end was cut by 5 bases, the J end by 2 bases, with 9 bases between.

The J gene is TRBJ2-5, the V gene TRBV19; D is undetermined. The end of the DNA fits TRBJ2-7 better, so the J call may be wrong. Looked up from germline, CDR1 is LNHDA and CDR2 is SQIVND (reference sequence). The CDR3 loop spans 13 amino acids. This CDR3 reads CASSKGFDYEQYF. The CDR3 DNA follows: TGTGCCAGTAGTAAAGGGTTTGACTACGAGCAGTACTTC.

This clone has more than one count but fewer than ten. The chain has TRBV20-1 and TRBJ2-7, with a possible D match to TRBD1 (5 bases). Germline V lookup: CDR1 DFQATT, CDR2 SNEGSKA (reference sequence). V lost 6 bases and J lost 3, with 9 bases in between. There are 11 residues in the CDR3. The CDR3 loop is CSAVQGYEQYF. The CDR3 bases are TGCAGTGCCGTCCAGGGCTACGAGCAGTACTTC.

This clone was counted a few times. V and J are TRBV4-1 and TRBJ1-2; no definite D call. V was pared by 1 base and J by 4 bases, with 10 bases between. In germline, CDR1 is MGHRA, CDR2 YSYEKL. The CDR3 has 14 amino acids. CDR3: CASSQVPSAYGYTF. The CDR3 DNA follows: TGCGCCAGCAGCCAAGTACCCAGTGCCTATGGCTACACCTTC.

The chain employs TRBV5-1 and TRBJ2-5; tentative D call: TRBD2 (5 bases). Germline CDR1 and CDR2: SGHRS and YFSETQ. The CDR3 has 15 residues. Deletions cut 3 bases from V and 2 bases from J, with 14 bases between. Here the CDR3 DNA reads TGCGCCAGCAGCTCAGGACTTTCCCAGCAAGAGACCCAGTACTTC. This codes for CASSSGLSQQETQYF. The whole variable domain, remainder taken from reference TRBV5-1 and TRBJ2-5, is KAGVTQTPRYLIKTRGQQVTLSCSPISGHRSVSWYQQTPGQGLQFLFEYFSETQRNKGNFPGRFSGRQFSNSRSEMNVSTLELGDSALYLCASSSGLSQQETQYFGPGTRLLVL.

J is TRBJ2-7 and V is TRBV15; the D gene is possibly TRBD1 (7 bases). Germline-derived CDR1 and CDR2 are LNHNV and YYDKDF (reference sequence). Deletions cut 1 base from V and 0 bases from J, with 10 bases between. This CDR3 has 15 residues. The CDR3: CATSRGQGGSYEQYF. DNA of the CDR3: TGTGCCACCAGCAGAGGCCAGGGGGGCTCCTACGAGCAGTACTTC.

This clone appeared a few times. The chain couples TRBV28 to TRBJ1-2, with D hard to call. The germline CDR1 and CDR2 sequences are MDHEN and SYDVKM. Trimming left V 4 bases short and J 0 bases short, with 15 bases between. The CDR3 runs to 16 residues. CDR3 nucleotide sequence: TGTGCCAGCAGTTCGCTCCCGAACACAGCTAACTATGGCTACACCTTC. Its protein product is CASSSLPNTANYGYTF.

The CDR3 region is CASSLANEQFF. The DNA of the CDR3 is TGTGCCAGCAGCTTGGCCAATGAGCAGTTCTTC. This rearrangement joins TRBV5-6 to TRBJ2-1; D remains ambiguous. The CDR3 has 11 amino acids. In germline, CDR1 is SGHDT, CDR2 YYEEEE. V gave up 0 bases and J gave up 6 bases, with 1 base separating them.

The rearrangement joins TRBV9 to TRBJ2-3; 11 bases map to TRBD2. Germline V gene data show CDR1 as SGDLS and CDR2 as YYNGEE. This CDR3 is 15 amino acids long. The J segment lost 4 bases and the V segment lost 3 bases, leaving 4 bases of the junction unmatched. The CDR3 reads CASSGLAGNADTQYF. The CDR3 DNA follows: TGTGCCAGCAGCGGACTAGCGGGAAACGCAGATACGCAGTATTTT.

The chain links TRBV6-5 to TRBJ2-3; D ambiguous. The DNA end lines up better with TRBJ1-5; the J call may be wrong. Germline V gene sequence: CDR1 MNHEY, CDR2 SVGAGI. The CDR3 has 13 amino acids. For the CDR3, the DNA is TGTGCCAGCAGTGACACAGTCACAGATACGCAGCATTTT. The encoded protein is CASSDTVTDTQHF.

The chain joins TRBV5-6 to TRBJ1-1; D not certain. V was cut by 0 bases and J by 7 bases, with 4 bases left in between. This CDR3 contains 11 residues. Germline CDR1 reads SGHDT; CDR2 reads YYEEEE. The CDR3 loop is CASSLEGEAFF. The CDR3 nucleotides are TGTGCCAGCAGCTTGGAGGGTGAAGCTTTCTTT.

This chain connects TRBV29-1 to TRBJ2-7; 9 bases match TRBD2. The germline CDR1 and CDR2 sequences are SQVTM and ANQGSEA. CDR3 size: 15 residues. Germline trimming cut 6 bases from V and 0 bases from J; bases unmatched to any gene: 9. The DNA for the CDR3 is TGCAGCGTAGGTCCTAGCGGGGTGAGCTCCTACGAGCAGTACTTC. This sequence encodes CSVGPSGVSSYEQYF.

The rearrangement joins TRBV6-1 to TRBJ2-7; 11 bases align to TRBD1. CDR3 size: 15 residues. The germline V gene encodes CDR1 MNHNS and CDR2 SASEGT. V was clipped by 6 bases and J by 1 base; unmatched bases: 5. The DNA of the CDR3 is TGTGCCAGCAGGACTGGGACAGGGGGATCCTACGAGCAGTACTTC. Amino acid sequence: CASRTGTGGSYEQYF.

The CDR3 DNA reads as TGTGCCAGCAGCTCCAGGCTCGTAAATGAGCAGTTCTTC. This translates into CASSSRLVNEQFF. This chain connects TRBV7-8 to TRBJ2-1; D remains ambiguous. CDR1 SGHVS and CDR2 FQNEAQ come from the germline V gene. This CDR3 is 13 amino acids long. Trimming took off 4 bases at V and 7 bases at J, with 11 bases between the two ends. Full variable domain (missing parts from reference TRBV7-8 and TRBJ2-1): GAGVSQSPRYKVAKRGQDVALRCDPISGHVSLFWYQQALGQGPEFLTYFQNEAQLDKSGLPSDRFFAERPEGSVSTLKIQRTQQEDSAVYLCASSSRLVNEQFFGPGTRLTVL.

This clone was counted only a few times. The chain has TRBV6-6 and TRBJ1-4, with D perhaps TRBD1 (5 bases). Germline V gives CDR1 MNHNY, CDR2 SVGAGI (reference sequence). The CDR3 runs to 14 residues. With 7 bases removed from V and 8 bases from J, the gap between germline ends came to 17 bases. CDR3 nucleotide sequence: TGTGCCAGCAACACACAGGCAAAGGGGGAAAAACTGTTTTTT. Translated, it gives CASNTQAKGEKLFF.

This chain links TRBV29-1 with TRBJ2-5; TRBD1 matches 8 bases. Germline CDR1 reads SQVTM; CDR2 reads ANQGSEA. The CDR3 runs 13 residues. The junction had 5 bases not matched to a gene; V was cut back by 5 bases and J by 3 bases. Written as DNA, the CDR3 is TGCAGCGTTAGGGCAGGGGGCGAAGAGACCCAGTACTTC. This gives the protein CSVRAGGEETQYF.

The CDR3 DNA follows: TGTGCCAGCAGCTTACGGCTGGTCCTTGTACAGTTCTTC. Translated, it gives CASSLRLVLVQFF. The chain is built from TRBV13 and TRBJ2-1; D gene ambiguous. The germline CDR1 and CDR2 sequences are PRHDT and FYEKMQ (reference sequence). There are 13 residues in the CDR3. V lost 2 bases and J 13 bases, leaving 15 bases between the germline ends.

This clone was detected only once. The chain employs TRBV5-6 and TRBJ1-2, with 12 positions matching TRBD1. The CDR3 is 15 amino acids. V shed 3 bases, J shed 8 bases, and the junction held 8 bases outside the gene matches. In germline, CDR1 is SGHDT, CDR2 YYEEEE. The CDR3 bases are TGTGCCAGCAGCTACGTCGGGACAGGGGGCAGCGGCTACACCTTC. It encodes CASSYVGTGGSGYTF. The full variable domain, in which reference TRBV5-6 and TRBJ1-2 provide the parts outside the CDR3, is DAGVTQSPTHLIKTRGQQVTLRCSPKSGHDTVSWYQQALGQGPQFIFQYYEEEERQRGNFPDRFSGHQFPNYSSELNVNALLLGDSALYLCASSYVGTGGSGYTFGSGTRLTVV.

This clone was detected only a few times. This chain joins TRBV15 and TRBJ2-1, with D tentatively TRBD1 (5 bases). V was trimmed by 0 bases and J by 4 bases, leaving 10 bases between them. This CDR3 has 15 amino acids. CDR1 and CDR2 (germline): LNHNV, YYDKDF (reference sequence). CDR3 coding DNA: TGTGCCACCAGCAGAGATTTGAGACAGTACAATGAGCAGTTCTTC. Encoded protein: CATSRDLRQYNEQFF.

This rearrangement joins TRBV7-9 to TRBJ2-2; D unresolved. Germline V CDR1 and CDR2: SEHNR, FQNEAQ (reference sequence). This CDR3 has 15 amino acids. V was shortened by 2 bases and J by 1 base, with 8 bases between the two germline ends. The CDR3 sequence: CASSLRRMNTGELFF. The CDR3 DNA reads TGTGCCAGCAGCTTACGGCGGATGAACACCGGGGAGCTGTTTTTT.

CDR3 residues: CASSSPGTGAHPWEQFF. CDR3 in DNA: TGTGCCAGCAGCTCCCCAGGGACAGGGGCCCACCCCTGGGAGCAGTTCTTC. The rearrangement joins TRBV11-3 to TRBJ2-1; 10 nucleotides agree with TRBD1. The CDR3 is 17 amino acids. Germline V gene lookup returns CDR1 SGHNT and CDR2 YENEEA. J was trimmed by 10 bases and V by 4 bases; bases with no gene match: 16.

The V and J genes are TRBV7-8 and TRBJ1-5; D perhaps matches TRBD1 (6 bases). Germline-derived CDR1 and CDR2 are SGHVS and FQNEAQ. CDR3 length: 15 residues. The V and J ends lost 1 base and 6 bases respectively, with 13 bases between them. The DNA of the CDR3 is TGTGCCAGCAGCTTAGTTACAGGGACGAGTCAGCCCCAGCATTTT. It codes for CASSLVTGTSQPQHF.

This sequence joins TRBV7-2 and TRBJ1-5; D remains unclear. Germline-derived CDR1 and CDR2 are SGHTA and FQGNSA. The CDR3 is 13 amino acids. V was trimmed by 1 base and J by 9 bases, leaving 10 bases between them. CDR3 bases: TGTGCCAGCAGCTTAGACGTTCAAGGGCCCCAGCATTTT. The encoded protein is CASSLDVQGPQHF.

This chain links TRBV29-1 with TRBJ1-1, with no clear D. Trimming left V 0 bases short and J 8 bases short, with 13 bases between. CDR3 size: 13 residues. Germline lookup yields CDR1 SQVTM and CDR2 ANQGSEA. CDR3 nucleotide sequence: TGCAGCGTTGAAGAGGTCAGGAACTCCGAAGCTTTCTTT. This gives the protein CSVEEVRNSEAFF.

This clone has more than one count but fewer than ten. V gene TRBV18 combines with J gene TRBJ2-7; 9 bases are a match to TRBD1. CDR1 is KGHSH, CDR2 LQKENI, per germline. V shed 1 base, J shed 1 base, and the junction held 2 bases outside the gene matches. The CDR3 length is 15 residues. CDR3 residues: CASSPRTGASYEQYF. The CDR3 DNA is TGTGCCAGCTCACCACGGACAGGGGCATCCTACGAGCAGTACTTC.